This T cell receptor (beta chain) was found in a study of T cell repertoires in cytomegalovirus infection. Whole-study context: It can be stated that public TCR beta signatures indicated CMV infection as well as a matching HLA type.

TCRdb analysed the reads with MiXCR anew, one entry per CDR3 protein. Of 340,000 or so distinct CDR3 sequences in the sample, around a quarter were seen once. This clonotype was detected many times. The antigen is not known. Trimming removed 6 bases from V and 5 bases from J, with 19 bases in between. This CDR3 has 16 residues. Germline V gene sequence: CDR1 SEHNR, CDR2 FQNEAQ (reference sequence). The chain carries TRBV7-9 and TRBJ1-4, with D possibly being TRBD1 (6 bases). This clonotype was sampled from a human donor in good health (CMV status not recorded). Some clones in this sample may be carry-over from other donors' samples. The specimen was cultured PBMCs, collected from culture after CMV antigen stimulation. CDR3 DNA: TGTGCCAGCAGGACCAGCGGCAGGGGCAGGAATGAAAAACTGTTTTTT. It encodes CASRTSGRGRNEKLFF.